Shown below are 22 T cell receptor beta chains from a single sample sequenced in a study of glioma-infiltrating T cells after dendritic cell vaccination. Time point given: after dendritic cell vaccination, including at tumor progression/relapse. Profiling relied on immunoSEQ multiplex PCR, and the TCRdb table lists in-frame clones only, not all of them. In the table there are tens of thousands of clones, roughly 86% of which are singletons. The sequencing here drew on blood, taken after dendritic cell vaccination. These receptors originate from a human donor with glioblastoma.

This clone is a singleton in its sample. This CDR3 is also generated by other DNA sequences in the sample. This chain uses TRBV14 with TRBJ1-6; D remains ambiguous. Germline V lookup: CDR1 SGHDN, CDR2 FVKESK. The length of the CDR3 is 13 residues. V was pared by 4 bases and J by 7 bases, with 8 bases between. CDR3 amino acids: CASSLKRNSPLHF. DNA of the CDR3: TGTGCCAGCAGCCTGAAGAGGAATTCACCCCTCCACTTT.

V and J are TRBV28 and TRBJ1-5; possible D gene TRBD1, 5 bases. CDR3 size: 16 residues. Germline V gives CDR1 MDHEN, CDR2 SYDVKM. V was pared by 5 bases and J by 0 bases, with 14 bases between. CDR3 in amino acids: CASSPSRGSSNQPQHF. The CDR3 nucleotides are TGTGCCAGCAGTCCCTCCCGGGGGTCTAGCAATCAGCCCCAGCATTTT.

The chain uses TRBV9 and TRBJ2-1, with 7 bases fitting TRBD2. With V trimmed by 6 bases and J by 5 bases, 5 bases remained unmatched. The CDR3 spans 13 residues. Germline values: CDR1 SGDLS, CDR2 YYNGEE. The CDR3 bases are TGTGCCAGCACGTCTAGCGGCCACAATGAGCAGTTCTTC. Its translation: CASTSSGHNEQFF.

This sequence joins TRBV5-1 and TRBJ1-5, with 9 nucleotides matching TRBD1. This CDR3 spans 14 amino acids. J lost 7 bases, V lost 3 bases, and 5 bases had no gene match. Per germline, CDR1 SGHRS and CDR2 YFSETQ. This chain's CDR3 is CASSSGTGRQPQHF. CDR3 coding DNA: TGCGCCAGCAGCTCCGGGACAGGGCGCCAGCCCCAGCATTTT.

The CDR3 DNA sequence: TGTGCCAGCTCCCCAGCCGGACAGGGGGTCGGAGGAAACACCATATATTTT. This sequence encodes CASSPAGQGVGGNTIYF. The V and J genes are TRBV18 and TRBJ1-3; 10 positions agree with TRBD1. With 6 bases clipped from V and 4 bases from J, the junction kept 12 bases outside the gene matches. This CDR3 contains 17 residues. The germline gives CDR1 KGHSH, CDR2 LQKENI.

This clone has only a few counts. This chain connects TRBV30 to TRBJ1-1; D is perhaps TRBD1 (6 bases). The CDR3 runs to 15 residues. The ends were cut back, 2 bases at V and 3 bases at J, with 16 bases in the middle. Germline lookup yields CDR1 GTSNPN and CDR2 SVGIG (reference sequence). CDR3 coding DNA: TGTGCCTGGAGTAGGGCGGGAGGGGGGGACACTGAAGCTTTCTTT. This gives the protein CAWSRAGGGDTEAFF.

CDR3 amino acids: CASSLFGQGTSNQPQHF. The DNA for the CDR3 is TGTGCCAGCAGCTTGTTCGGACAGGGGACGAGCAATCAGCCCCAGCATTTT. The rearrangement uses TRBV5-8 and TRBJ1-5; 9 bases agree with TRBD1. The CDR3 is made up of 17 amino acids. Trimming cost V 1 base and J 1 base; bases outside gene matches: 6. In germline, CDR1 is SGHTS, CDR2 YDEGEE.

As DNA, the CDR3 is TGTGCCAGCAGTCCCCTAGCGCGGGGAAACCAACTTTACGAGCAGTACTTC. Translated: CASSPLARGNQLYEQYF. This rearrangement joins TRBV27 to TRBJ2-5, with TRBD2 as a possible D gene (6 bases). The end of the DNA aligns better with TRBJ2-7, so the J call may be wrong. The CDR3 loop spans 17 amino acids. Germline loops: CDR1 MNHEY, CDR2 SMNVEV (reference sequence).

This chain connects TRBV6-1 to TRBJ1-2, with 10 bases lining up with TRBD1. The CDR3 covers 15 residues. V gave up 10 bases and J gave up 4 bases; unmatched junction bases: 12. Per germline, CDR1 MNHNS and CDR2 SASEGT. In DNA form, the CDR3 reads TGTGCCATCTCCCCGACAGGGGGCTGGTCCTATGGCTACACCTTC. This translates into CAISPTGGWSYGYTF.

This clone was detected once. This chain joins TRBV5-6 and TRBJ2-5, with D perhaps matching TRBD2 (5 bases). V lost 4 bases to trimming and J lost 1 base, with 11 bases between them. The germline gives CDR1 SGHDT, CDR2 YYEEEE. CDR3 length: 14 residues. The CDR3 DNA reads TGTGCCAGCAGCCAAGGTAGCGTCCAAGAGACCCAGTACTTC. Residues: CASSQGSVQETQYF.

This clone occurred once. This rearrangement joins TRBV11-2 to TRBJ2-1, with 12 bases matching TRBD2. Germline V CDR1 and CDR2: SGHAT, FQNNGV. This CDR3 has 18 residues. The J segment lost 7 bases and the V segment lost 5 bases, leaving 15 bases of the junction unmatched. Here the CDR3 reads CASSLTRTSGGRRNEQFF. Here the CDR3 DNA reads TGTGCCAGCAGCCTCACCCGCACTAGCGGGGGGCGAAGGAATGAGCAGTTCTTC.

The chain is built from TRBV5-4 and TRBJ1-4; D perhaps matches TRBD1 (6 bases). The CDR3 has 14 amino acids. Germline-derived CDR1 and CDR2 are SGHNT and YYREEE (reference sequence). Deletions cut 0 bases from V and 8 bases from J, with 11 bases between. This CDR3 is CASSLGGGDEKLFF. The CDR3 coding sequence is TGTGCCAGCAGCTTGGGAGGGGGTGACGAAAAACTGTTTTTT.

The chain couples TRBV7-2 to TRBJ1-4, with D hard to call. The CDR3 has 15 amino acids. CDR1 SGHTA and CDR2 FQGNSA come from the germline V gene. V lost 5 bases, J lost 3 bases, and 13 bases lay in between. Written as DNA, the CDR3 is TGTGCCAGCAGCAGTCGAGGGTTTCCTAATGAAAAACTGTTTTTT. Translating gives CASSSRGFPNEKLFF.

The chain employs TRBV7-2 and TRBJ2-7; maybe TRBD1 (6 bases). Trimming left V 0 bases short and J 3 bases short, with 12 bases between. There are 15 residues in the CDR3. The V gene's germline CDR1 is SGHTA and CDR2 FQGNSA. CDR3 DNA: TGTGCCAGCAGCTTAGCCCGGACAGATTACTACGAGCAGTACTTC. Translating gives CASSLARTDYYEQYF.

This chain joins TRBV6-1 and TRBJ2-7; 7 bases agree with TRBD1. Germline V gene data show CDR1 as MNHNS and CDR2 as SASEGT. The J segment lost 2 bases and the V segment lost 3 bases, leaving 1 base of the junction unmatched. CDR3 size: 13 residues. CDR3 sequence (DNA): TGTGCCAGCAGTGAGGGACAGCCCTACGAGCAGTACTTC. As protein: CASSEGQPYEQYF.

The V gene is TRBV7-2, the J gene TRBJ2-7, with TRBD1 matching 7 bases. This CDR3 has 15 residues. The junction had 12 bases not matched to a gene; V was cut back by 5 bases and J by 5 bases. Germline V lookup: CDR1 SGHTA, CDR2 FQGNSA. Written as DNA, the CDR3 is TGTGCCAGCAGCGCGGACAGGACGGTTGGACACGAGCAGTACTTC. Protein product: CASSADRTVGHEQYF.

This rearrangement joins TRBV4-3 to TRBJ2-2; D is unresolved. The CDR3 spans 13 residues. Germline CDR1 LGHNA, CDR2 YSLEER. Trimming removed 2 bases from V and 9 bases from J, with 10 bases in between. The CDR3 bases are TGCGCCAGCAGCCAATTGGGCAGTCGGGAGCTGTTTTTT. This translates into CASSQLGSRELFF.

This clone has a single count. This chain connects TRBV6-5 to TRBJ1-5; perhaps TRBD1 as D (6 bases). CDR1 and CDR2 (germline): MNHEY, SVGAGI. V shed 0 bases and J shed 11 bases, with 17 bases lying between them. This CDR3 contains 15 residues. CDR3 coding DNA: TGTGCCAGCAGTTACTCGAGCGGGGGCGGCCTGGCCCAGCATTTT. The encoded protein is CASSYSSGGGLAQHF.

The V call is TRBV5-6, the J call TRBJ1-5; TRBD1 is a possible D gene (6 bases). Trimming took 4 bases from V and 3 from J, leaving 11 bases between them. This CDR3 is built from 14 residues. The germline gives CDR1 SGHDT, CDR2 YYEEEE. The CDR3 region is CASSISGANQPQHF. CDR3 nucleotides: TGTGCCAGCAGCATATCAGGGGCCAATCAGCCCCAGCATTTT. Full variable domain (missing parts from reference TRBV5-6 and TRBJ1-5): DAGVTQSPTHLIKTRGQQVTLRCSPKSGHDTVSWYQQALGQGPQFIFQYYEEEERQRGNFPDRFSGHQFPNYSSELNVNALLLGDSALYLCASSISGANQPQHFGDGTRLSIL.

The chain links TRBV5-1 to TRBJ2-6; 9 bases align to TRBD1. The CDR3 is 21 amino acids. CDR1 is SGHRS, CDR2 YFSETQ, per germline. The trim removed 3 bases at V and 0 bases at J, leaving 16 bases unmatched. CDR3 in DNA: TGCGCCAGCAGCTCACCCCTCGGGACAGGGAAGGGGAGCTCTGGGGCCAACGTCCTGACTTTC. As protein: CASSSPLGTGKGSSGANVLTF.

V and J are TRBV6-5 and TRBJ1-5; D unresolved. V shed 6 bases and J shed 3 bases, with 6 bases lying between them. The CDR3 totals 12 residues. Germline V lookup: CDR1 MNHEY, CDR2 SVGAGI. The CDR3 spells CASSPNNQPQHF. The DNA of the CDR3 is TGTGCCAGCAGCCCTAACAATCAGCCCCAGCATTTT.

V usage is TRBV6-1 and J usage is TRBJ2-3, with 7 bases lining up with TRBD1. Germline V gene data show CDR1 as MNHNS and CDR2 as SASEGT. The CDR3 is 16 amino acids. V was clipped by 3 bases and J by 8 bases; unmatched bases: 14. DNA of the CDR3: TGTGCCAGCAGTGACCGACAGGGAGAGGTAATAGGTACGCAGTATTTT. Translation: CASSDRQGEVIGTQYF.